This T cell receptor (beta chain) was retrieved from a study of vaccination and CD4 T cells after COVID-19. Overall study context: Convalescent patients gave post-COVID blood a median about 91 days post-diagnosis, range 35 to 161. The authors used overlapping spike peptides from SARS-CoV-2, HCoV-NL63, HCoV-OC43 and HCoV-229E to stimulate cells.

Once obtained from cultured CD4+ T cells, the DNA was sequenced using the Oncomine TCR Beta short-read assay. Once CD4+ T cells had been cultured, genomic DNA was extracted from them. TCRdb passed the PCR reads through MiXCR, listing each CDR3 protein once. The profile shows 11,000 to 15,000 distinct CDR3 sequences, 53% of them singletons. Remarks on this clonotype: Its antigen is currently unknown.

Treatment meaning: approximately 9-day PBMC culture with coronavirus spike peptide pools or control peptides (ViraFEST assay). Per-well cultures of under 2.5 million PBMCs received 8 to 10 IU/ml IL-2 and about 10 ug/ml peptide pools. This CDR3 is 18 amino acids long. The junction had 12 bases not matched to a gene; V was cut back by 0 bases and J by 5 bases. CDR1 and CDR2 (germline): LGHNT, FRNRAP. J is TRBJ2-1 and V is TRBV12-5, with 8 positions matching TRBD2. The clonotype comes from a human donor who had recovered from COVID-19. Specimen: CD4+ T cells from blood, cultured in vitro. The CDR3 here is CASGLVVAGGRKHNEQFF. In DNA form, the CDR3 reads TGTGCTAGTGGTTTGGTAGTGGCGGGGGGACGGAAGCACAATGAGCAGTTCTTC. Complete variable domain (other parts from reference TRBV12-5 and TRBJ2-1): DARVTQTPRHKVTEMGQEVTMRCQPILGHNTVFWYRQTMMQGLELLAYFRNRAPLDDSGMPKDRFSAEMPDATLATLKIQPSEPRDSAVYFCASGLVVAGGRKHNEQFFGPGTRLTVL.